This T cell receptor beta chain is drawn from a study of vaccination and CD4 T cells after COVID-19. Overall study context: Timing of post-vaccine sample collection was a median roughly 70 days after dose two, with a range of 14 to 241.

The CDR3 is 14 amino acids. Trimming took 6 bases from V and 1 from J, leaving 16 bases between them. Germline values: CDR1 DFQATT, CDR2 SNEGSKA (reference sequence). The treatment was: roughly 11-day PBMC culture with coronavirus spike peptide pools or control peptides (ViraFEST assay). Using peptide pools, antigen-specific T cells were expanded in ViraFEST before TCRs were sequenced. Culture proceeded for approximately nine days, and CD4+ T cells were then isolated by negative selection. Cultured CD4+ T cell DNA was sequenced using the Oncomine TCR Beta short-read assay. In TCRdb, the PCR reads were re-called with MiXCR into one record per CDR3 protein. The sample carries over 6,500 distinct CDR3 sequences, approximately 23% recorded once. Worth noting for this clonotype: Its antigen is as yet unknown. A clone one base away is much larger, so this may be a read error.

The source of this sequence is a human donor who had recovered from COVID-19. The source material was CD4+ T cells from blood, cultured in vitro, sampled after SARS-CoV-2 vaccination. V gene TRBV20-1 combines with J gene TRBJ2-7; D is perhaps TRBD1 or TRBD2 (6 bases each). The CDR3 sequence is CSAPEGDKSYEQYF. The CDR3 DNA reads TGCAGTGCGCCGGAGGGGGACAAGTCCTACGAGCAGTACTTC.